This T cell receptor beta chain was found in a study of breast tumors, draining lymph nodes, adjacent tissues. General observations from the study: Most tumor T cells seemingly derive from lymph node, then expand in tumor. The lymph node origin of tumor T cells was framed as consistent with a hypothesis, not demonstrated. Tumor TCR diversity was below lymph nodes but above nontumor tissue.

The lymph nodes were axillary draining lymph nodes from breast cancer patients. From germline, CDR1 is SGHRS and CDR2 YFSETQ. V trimming: 4 bases; J trimming: 8 bases; junction bases outside the gene matches: 9. The CDR3 spans 15 residues. This clonotype has ten or more counts. The antigen is unknown. TCRdb reanalysed the multiplex PCR reads using MiXCR and keeps one entry per CDR3 protein. The sample records about 130,000 distinct CDR3 sequences, 20% to 25% being singletons. Sequencing was done on a sample of axillary lymph node tissue. This TCR came from a female donor with breast cancer. Some clones in this sample may be carry-over from other donors' samples. The genes are TRBV5-1 and TRBJ2-1, with 10 positions matching TRBD2. CDR3: CASSTASGSPYEQFF. CDR3 bases: TGCGCCAGCAGCACTGCTAGCGGGAGTCCCTATGAGCAGTTCTTC.